The 9 T cell receptor beta chains below were found in one sample sequenced in a study of technical replicates of blood from a handful of donors. The protocol was immunoSEQ multiplex PCR, while the TCRdb copy is restricted to in-frame clones and leaves out a portion. The table records some 63,000 clones, more than 75% of them present only once. What was sequenced was PBMCs. All receptors derive from a human donor in good health. Some clones in this sample may be carry-over from other donors' samples.

The J gene is TRBJ2-7, the V gene TRBV27, with 7 bases fitting TRBD1. The germline V gene has CDR1 MNHEY and CDR2 SMNVEV (reference sequence). The CDR3 is 15 residues long. Germline trimming cut 6 bases from V and 7 bases from J; bases unmatched to any gene: 15. CDR3 loop: CASRLNRGSTGEQYF. For the CDR3, the DNA is TGTGCCAGCAGACTTAACAGGGGATCCACTGGGGAGCAGTACTTC.

This clone was counted between two and nine times. The rearrangement joins TRBV10-1 to TRBJ2-2; 7 bases are a match to TRBD1. Germline assignment: CDR1 WNHNN and CDR2 SYGVQD (reference sequence). This CDR3 is built from 15 residues. Trimming removed 4 bases from V and 1 base from J; junction bases left unmatched: 3. Here the CDR3 reads CASSARDRNTGELFF. In DNA, the CDR3 is TGCGCCAGCAGTGCTCGGGACAGGAACACCGGGGAGCTGTTTTTT.

The chain combines TRBV5-1 with TRBJ2-5, with D perhaps TRBD1 (5 bases). The CDR3 has 11 residues. Trimming stripped 3 bases from V and 7 bases from J, with 7 bases between. CDR1 SGHRS and CDR2 YFSETQ come from the germline V gene. DNA for the CDR3: TGCGCCAGCAGCTGGGGCGGGACCCAGTACTTC. Its protein is CASSWGGTQYF.

The rearrangement uses TRBV7-2 and TRBJ1-5; 7 nucleotides agree with TRBD1. Germline assignment: CDR1 SGHTA and CDR2 FQGNSA. With V trimmed by 4 bases and J by 2 bases, 5 bases remained unmatched. This CDR3 contains 15 residues. Here the CDR3 DNA reads TGTGCCAGCAGCTCATTTGGACAGGGCAATCAGCCCCAGCATTTT. Its protein is CASSSFGQGNQPQHF.

The gene calls are TRBV6-5 and TRBJ1-3; 8 bases line up with TRBD1. Trimming removed 9 bases from V and 6 bases from J; junction bases left unmatched: 4. This CDR3 contains 12 residues. Germline V gene sequence: CDR1 MNHEY, CDR2 SVGAGI. The CDR3 coding sequence is TGTGCCAGTTCAGGGGGCGAAAACACCATATATTTT. This gives the protein CASSGGENTIYF.

By share, this clone counts as medium-sized (0.01 to 0.1%). This rearrangement joins TRBV14 to TRBJ1-1; TRBD1 might be the D (6 bases). The CDR3 contains 14 residues. Trimming removed 3 bases from V and 6 bases from J, with 14 bases in between. CDR1 and CDR2 from the germline V gene are SGHDN and FVKESK. The CDR3 DNA follows: TGTGCCAGCAGCCATGGGGTCCCAGGGGCTGAAGCTTTCTTT. It encodes CASSHGVPGAEAFF. The variable domain in full, completed from reference TRBV14 and TRBJ1-1, reads EAGVTQFPSHSVIEKGQTVTLRCDPISGHDNLYWYRRVMGKEIKFLLHFVKESKQDESGMPNNRFLAERTGGTYSTLKVQPAELEDSGVYFCASSHGVPGAEAFFGQGTRLTVV.

This chain links TRBV30 with TRBJ2-7; D uncertain. Germline values: CDR1 GTSNPN, CDR2 SVGIG (reference sequence). Trimming removed 1 base from V and 0 bases from J, with 13 bases in between. This CDR3 has 15 amino acids. The CDR3 reads CAWSGTTADSYEQYF. The CDR3 DNA is TGTGCCTGGAGTGGTACGACTGCGGACTCCTACGAGCAGTACTTC.

This chain connects TRBV9 to TRBJ2-2; tentatively, D is TRBD2 (6 bases). V dropped 4 bases and J dropped 2 bases, with 15 bases sitting between them. Germline V gene sequence: CDR1 SGDLS, CDR2 YYNGEE. The CDR3 extends over 16 amino acids. CDR3 loop: CASSPRVSGNTGELFF. The CDR3 DNA follows: TGTGCCAGCAGCCCTCGGGTTAGCGGAAACACCGGGGAGCTGTTTTTT.

The chain joins TRBV5-1 to TRBJ2-2, with TRBD2 identical over 8 bases. V shed 1 base and J 2 bases; nucleotides not matched to a gene: 10. CDR3 size: 18 residues. Per the germline V gene, CDR1 is SGHRS and CDR2 is YFSETQ. The CDR3 DNA reads TGCGCCAGCAGCTTGTTTGGTAGCGGGGCCAGAAACACCGGGGAGCTGTTTTTT. Translation: CASSLFGSGARNTGELFF.